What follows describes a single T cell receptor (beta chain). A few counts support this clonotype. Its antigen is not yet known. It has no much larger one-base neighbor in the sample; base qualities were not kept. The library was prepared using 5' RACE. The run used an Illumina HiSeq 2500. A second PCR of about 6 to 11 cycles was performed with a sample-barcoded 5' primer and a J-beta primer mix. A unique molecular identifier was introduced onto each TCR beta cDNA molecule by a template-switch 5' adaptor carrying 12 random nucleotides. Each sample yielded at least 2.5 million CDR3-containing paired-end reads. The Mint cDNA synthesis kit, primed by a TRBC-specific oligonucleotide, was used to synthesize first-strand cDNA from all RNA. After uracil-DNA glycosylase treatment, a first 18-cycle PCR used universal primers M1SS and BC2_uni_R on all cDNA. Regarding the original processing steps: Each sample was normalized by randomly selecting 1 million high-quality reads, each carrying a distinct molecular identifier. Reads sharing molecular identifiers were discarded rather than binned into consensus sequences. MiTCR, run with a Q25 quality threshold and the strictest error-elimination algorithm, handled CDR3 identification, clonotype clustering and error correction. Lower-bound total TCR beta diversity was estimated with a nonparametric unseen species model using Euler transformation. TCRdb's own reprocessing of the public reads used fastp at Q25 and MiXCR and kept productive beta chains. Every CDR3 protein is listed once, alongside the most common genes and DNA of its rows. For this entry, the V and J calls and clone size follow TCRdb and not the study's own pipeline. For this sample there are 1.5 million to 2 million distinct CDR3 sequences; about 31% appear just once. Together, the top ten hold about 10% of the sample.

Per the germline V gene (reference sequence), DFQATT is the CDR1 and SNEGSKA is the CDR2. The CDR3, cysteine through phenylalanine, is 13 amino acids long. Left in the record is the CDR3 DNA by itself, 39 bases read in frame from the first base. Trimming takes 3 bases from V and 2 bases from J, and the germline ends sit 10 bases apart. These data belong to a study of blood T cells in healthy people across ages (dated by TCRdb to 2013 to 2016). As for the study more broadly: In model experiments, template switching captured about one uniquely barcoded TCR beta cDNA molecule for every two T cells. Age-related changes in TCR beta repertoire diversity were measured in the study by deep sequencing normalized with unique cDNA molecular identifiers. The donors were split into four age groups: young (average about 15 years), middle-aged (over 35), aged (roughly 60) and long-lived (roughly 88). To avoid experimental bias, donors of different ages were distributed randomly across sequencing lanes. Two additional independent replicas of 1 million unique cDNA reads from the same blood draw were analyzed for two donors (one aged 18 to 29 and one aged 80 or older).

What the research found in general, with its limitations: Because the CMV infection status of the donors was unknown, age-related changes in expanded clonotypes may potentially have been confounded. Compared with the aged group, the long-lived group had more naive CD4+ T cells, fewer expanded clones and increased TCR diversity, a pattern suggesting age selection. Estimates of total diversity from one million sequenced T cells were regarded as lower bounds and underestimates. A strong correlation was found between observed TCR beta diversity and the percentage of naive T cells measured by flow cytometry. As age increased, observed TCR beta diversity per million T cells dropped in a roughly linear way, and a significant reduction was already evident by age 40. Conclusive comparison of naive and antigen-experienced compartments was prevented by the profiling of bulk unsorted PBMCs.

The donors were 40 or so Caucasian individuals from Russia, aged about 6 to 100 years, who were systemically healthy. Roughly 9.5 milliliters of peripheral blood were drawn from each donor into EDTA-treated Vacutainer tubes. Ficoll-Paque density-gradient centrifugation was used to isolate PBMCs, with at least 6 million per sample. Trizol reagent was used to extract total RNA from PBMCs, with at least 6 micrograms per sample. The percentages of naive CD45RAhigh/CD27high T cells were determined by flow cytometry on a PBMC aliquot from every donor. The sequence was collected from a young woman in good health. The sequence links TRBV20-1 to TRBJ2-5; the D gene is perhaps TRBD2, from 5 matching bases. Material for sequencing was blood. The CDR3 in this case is CSASVRGQETQYF. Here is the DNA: TGCAGTGCTAGCGTCCGGGGTCAAGAGACCCAGTACTTC.